The 13 T cell receptor beta chains given below trace back to one sample, sequenced in a study of a mutant IDH1 vaccine in newly diagnosed glioma. Documented time point: week 5, during vaccination. It was 300 ug of mutant IDH1 20-mer peptide that made up each vaccine dose, given with topical imiquimod. For these receptors, no antigen is known. Method: immunoSEQ multiplex PCR; TCRdb's copy keeps in-frame clones and lacks some. The sample has approximately 61,000 clones; roughly 80% are singletons. Source: PBMCs, taken from a glioma patient whose treatment included an IDH1 peptide vaccine. These TCRs come from a woman in her 50s with glioma.

V gene TRBV28 combines with J gene TRBJ1-1; D perhaps matches TRBD1 (5 bases). Trimming shortened V by 5 bases and J by 1 base, and 20 bases separated the two germline ends. CDR1 is MDHEN, CDR2 SYDVKM, per germline. The CDR3 length is 17 residues. The CDR3 DNA reads as TGTGCCAGCAGTCCCTGGGACGGCGGGGTGGAGAACACTGAAGCTTTCTTT. This gives the protein CASSPWDGGVENTEAFF.

The rearrangement links TRBV7-2 to TRBJ2-1; D is uncertain. Germline V gene sequence: CDR1 SGHTA, CDR2 FQGNSA. Trimming removed 5 bases from V and 8 bases from J, with 16 bases in between. CDR3 length: 14 residues. The DNA for the CDR3 is TGTGCCAGCAGCCCCCCCGGTTATGGGGATGAGCAGTTCTTC. Protein sequence: CASSPPGYGDEQFF.

In this sample, this clone turned up once. The V call is TRBV6-5, the J call TRBJ2-7; D possibly uses TRBD1 or TRBD2 (5 bases each). V lost 6 bases to trimming and J lost 5 bases, with 17 bases between them. The CDR3 runs 14 residues. Germline V gene lookup returns CDR1 MNHEY and CDR2 SVGAGI. CDR3 region: CASSRGPPWDEQYF. The CDR3 region has the DNA TGTGCCAGCAGCCGGGGACCGCCGTGGGACGAGCAGTACTTC.

This sequence joins TRBV4-1 and TRBJ2-1; 8 bases match TRBD1. With 0 bases clipped from V and 5 bases from J, the junction kept 9 bases outside the gene matches. CDR1 and CDR2 (germline): MGHRA, YSYEKL. This CDR3 comprises 17 residues. The CDR3 DNA reads TGCGCCAGCAGCCAAGATCCCCCGACGACAGGGGACAATGAGCAGTTCTTC. Translated: CASSQDPPTTGDNEQFF.

V is TRBV7-9 and J is TRBJ1-4, with 9 bases matching TRBD1. CDR1 is SEHNR, CDR2 FQNEAQ, per germline (reference sequence). Trimming took 7 bases from V and 4 from J; bases not matched to a gene: 13. The CDR3 runs 17 residues. The CDR3 DNA follows: TGTGCCAGCACATTTTACAGGGGGCCCGACTTTAATGAAAAACTGTTTTTT. Encoded protein: CASTFYRGPDFNEKLFF.

The rearrangement uses TRBV5-4 and TRBJ2-5; TRBD2 is a possible D gene (7 bases). The CDR3 is 16 residues long. V lost 4 bases and J lost 5, with 21 bases in between. Germline V gene data show CDR1 as SGHNT and CDR2 as YYREEE (reference sequence). CDR3 DNA sequence: TGTGCCAGCAGCCCAAAAGGAGGGGGGGTAGGGGAGACCCAGTACTTC. It specifies CASSPKGGGVGETQYF.

The chain's CDR3 is CASSLRPGRENTIYF. CDR3 sequence (DNA): TGTGCCAGCAGCTTAAGGCCAGGGAGGGAAAACACCATATATTTT. The chain couples TRBV11-2 to TRBJ1-3, with a tentative D call TRBD1 (5 bases). Trimming pared 2 bases from V and 6 bases from J, leaving 14 bases between. Germline V lookup: CDR1 SGHAT, CDR2 FQNNGV. This CDR3 is 15 amino acids long.

The chain couples TRBV18 to TRBJ1-3, with D unclear. Trimming pared 3 bases from V and 3 bases from J, leaving 6 bases between. This CDR3 comprises 13 residues. Germline CDR1 reads KGHSH; CDR2 reads LQKENI. This CDR3 reads CASSPGNGNTIYF. The DNA of the CDR3 is TGTGCCAGCTCACCGGGGAATGGAAACACCATATATTTT.

This clone is labeled medium-sized. The final CDR3 position lacks the conserved phenylalanine or tryptophan, pointing to a likely read error. The DNA is omitted, as the CDR3 cannot be located on it reliably, and the CDR3 follows TCRdb's listing. The V gene is TRBV21-1, the J gene TRBJ1-1. TRBV21-1 is classified as a pseudogene. The CDR3 is 8 residues long, counting both termini. CDR3 sequence: CASSHEDL.

The J gene is TRBJ2-7, the V gene TRBV28, with 9 bases identical to TRBD1. Germline V lookup: CDR1 MDHEN, CDR2 SYDVKM. This CDR3 is 17 amino acids long. Trimming took 3 bases from V and 1 from J; bases not matched to a gene: 10. Here the CDR3 reads CASSFPATGGRSYEQYF. DNA of the CDR3: TGTGCCAGCAGTTTCCCCGCGACAGGGGGTAGATCCTACGAGCAGTACTTC.

The rearrangement links TRBV9 to TRBJ1-2; a possible D gene is TRBD1 (6 bases). The CDR3 totals 13 residues. Trimming cost V 3 bases and J 3 bases, with 9 bases left between them. CDR1 and CDR2 from the germline V gene are SGDLS and YYNGEE. CDR3 residues: CASSAGTHYGYTF. The CDR3 DNA sequence: TGTGCCAGCAGCGCCGGGACACACTATGGCTACACCTTC.

This chain uses TRBV5-5 with TRBJ2-7, with D maybe TRBD1 (6 bases). V lost 2 bases and J lost 0, with 12 bases in between. Looked up from germline, CDR1 is SGHKS and CDR2 is YYEKEE (reference sequence). The CDR3 runs to 15 residues. The CDR3 sequence: CASSLRNRASYEQYF. CDR3 in DNA: TGTGCCAGCAGCTTACGGAACAGGGCCTCCTACGAGCAGTACTTC. Using reference TRBV5-5 and TRBJ2-7 for the parts outside the CDR3, the full variable domain is DAGVTQSPTHLIKTRGQQVTLRCSPISGHKSVSWYQQVLGQGPQFIFQYYEKEERGRGNFPDRFSARQFPNYSSELNVNALLLGDSALYLCASSLRNRASYEQYFGPGTRLTVT.

This sequence joins TRBV7-6 and TRBJ2-3; the match to TRBD1 covers 8 bases. Trimming removed 0 bases from V and 4 bases from J; junction bases left unmatched: 3. The CDR3 runs to 15 residues. Germline loops: CDR1 SGHVS, CDR2 FNYEAQ. This CDR3 is CASSLAQQGADTQYF. CDR3 nucleotides: TGTGCCAGCAGCTTAGCCCAACAGGGGGCAGATACGCAGTATTTT. Complete variable domain (other parts from reference TRBV7-6 and TRBJ2-3): GAGVSQSPRYKVTKRGQDVALRCDPISGHVSLYWYRQALGQGPEFLTYFNYEAQQDKSGLPNDRFSAERPEGSISTLTIQRTEQRDSAMYRCASSLAQQGADTQYFGPGTRLTVL.